These 19 T cell receptor beta chains were sequenced from one sample in a study of blood T cell repertoires in COVID-19 (dated by TCRdb to about 2020). Libraries were made using the immunoSEQ multiplex PCR assay. TCRdb took this table from immuneACCESS and kept in-frame rearrangements with V and J called. Such tables lack part of the clones; where checked against another copy, unresolved V genes explain under half of the gap, and the rest is unexplained. This sample has tens of thousands of clones in its table, and roughly 78% of those were observed once. The ten largest clonotypes hold approximately 7.7% of the sample. Material for sequencing was peripheral blood. The receptors originated from a woman older than 75 with acute or convalescent COVID-19.

The chain employs TRBV6-6 and TRBJ1-1; 7 bases match TRBD1. Germline values: CDR1 MNHNY, CDR2 SVGAGI (reference sequence). J gave up 2 bases and V 7 bases, and 7 bases lay outside the gene matches. The CDR3 length is 14 residues. CDR3 amino acids: CASTDGTANTEAFF. The CDR3 coding sequence is TGTGCCAGCACTGACGGGACAGCCAACACTGAAGCTTTCTTT.

Only one count was recorded for this clone. This chain connects TRBV28 to TRBJ1-5; D perhaps matches TRBD1 (5 bases). V was clipped by 7 bases and J by 5 bases, with 21 bases between them. The CDR3 has 16 amino acids. The germline V gene encodes CDR1 MDHEN and CDR2 SYDVKM. DNA for the CDR3: TGTGCCAGCACCCTCGGGGGGATACGGAGGGATCAGCCCCAGCATTTT. Its translation: CASTLGGIRRDQPQHF.

This clone has just one count. The V call is TRBV5-6, the J call TRBJ2-7; the D gene is possibly TRBD2 (5 bases). CDR3 length: 13 amino acids. Trimming took 4 bases from V and 3 from J, leaving 11 bases between them. CDR1 and CDR2 from the germline V gene are SGHDT and YYEEEE. The CDR3 region has the DNA TGTGCCAGCAGCCCTCCTGGGAGCTACGAGCAGTACTTC. Translation gives CASSPPGSYEQYF.

V and J are TRBV27 and TRBJ2-7; D not resolved. Per germline, CDR1 MNHEY and CDR2 SMNVEV (reference sequence). Trimming took 6 bases from V and 0 from J, leaving 12 bases between them. This CDR3 contains 14 residues. Here the CDR3 reads CASRTLQRSYEQYF. CDR3 DNA sequence: TGTGCCAGCAGGACATTACAACGCTCCTACGAGCAGTACTTC.

The J gene is TRBJ2-5, the V gene TRBV19; TRBD2 agrees at 10 bases. Trimming cost V 2 bases and J 6 bases; bases outside gene matches: 6. CDR3 length equals 15 residues. CDR1 and CDR2 from the germline V gene are LNHDA and SQIVND (reference sequence). CDR3 sequence reads: CASSITPGLAKTQYF. In DNA form, the CDR3 reads TGTGCCAGTAGTATAACACCGGGACTAGCGAAGACCCAGTACTTC. The complete variable domain, with remaining parts taken from reference TRBV19 and TRBJ2-5, reads DGGITQSPKYLFRKEGQNVTLSCEQNLNHDAMYWYRQDPGQGLRLIYYSQIVNDFQKGDIAEGYSVSREKKESFPLTVTSAQKNPTAFYLCASSITPGLAKTQYFGPGTRLLVL.

The chain links TRBV2 to TRBJ2-7; tentatively, D is TRBD1 (7 bases). CDR3 size: 15 residues. Germline CDR1 is SNHLY and CDR2 is FYNNEI. Trimming shortened V by 4 bases and J by 2 bases, and 15 bases separated the two germline ends. The CDR3 DNA sequence: TGTGCCAGCAGTGGCGGGACAGACCCGACCTACGAGCAGTACTTC. Translation: CASSGGTDPTYEQYF.

This sequence joins TRBV19 and TRBJ2-2; no clear D gene. CDR3 length: 12 amino acids. CDR1 is LNHDA and CDR2 is SQIVND in the germline V gene (reference sequence). The ends were cut back, 7 bases at V and 8 bases at J, with 11 bases in the middle. CDR3 sequence (DNA): TGTGCCAGTACGAGGAACCCGGGGGAGCTGTTTTTT. This codes for CASTRNPGELFF.

The chain combines TRBV15 with TRBJ2-7; 11 bases are shared with TRBD1. The J segment lost 3 bases and the V segment lost 5 bases, leaving 6 bases of the junction unmatched. The CDR3 runs to 15 residues. The V gene's germline CDR1 is LNHNV and CDR2 YYDKDF (reference sequence). For the CDR3, the DNA is TGTGCCACCAGCCTTTCCGGGACAGGGGGCTACGAGCAGTACTTC. It codes for CATSLSGTGGYEQYF.

V is TRBV2 and J is TRBJ2-4; D is possibly TRBD2 (6 bases). V was cut by 8 bases and J by 8 bases, with 13 bases left in between. Germline V lookup: CDR1 SNHLY, CDR2 FYNNEI. The CDR3 sequence is 12 residues long. CDR3 coding DNA: TGTGCCAGCCGGCGGGGCGCAGACATTCAGTACTTC. Translation gives CASRRGADIQYF.

This clone has just one count. This chain joins TRBV5-1 and TRBJ2-7, with 10 bases matching TRBD1. Germline V lookup: CDR1 SGHRS, CDR2 YFSETQ. Trimming cost V 3 bases and J 3 bases; bases outside gene matches: 9. CDR3 length: 16 residues. The DNA for the CDR3 is TGCGCCAGCAGCTATTCGGGACAGGGGCCAAACTACGAGCAGTACTTC. It encodes CASSYSGQGPNYEQYF.

The CDR3 DNA reads TGTGCCAGTAGTAGGGTCGCCGGGACAGGAAGGTACAATGAGCAGTTCTTC. Translated, it gives CASSRVAGTGRYNEQFF. The rearrangement joins TRBV19 to TRBJ2-1; 8 positions match TRBD1. Looked up from germline, CDR1 is LNHDA and CDR2 is SQIVND (reference sequence). The CDR3 has 17 amino acids. V was clipped by 4 bases and J by 4 bases; unmatched bases: 12.

The rearrangement uses TRBV7-9 and TRBJ2-2, with D hard to call. Germline V gene sequence: CDR1 SEHNR, CDR2 FQNEAQ (reference sequence). The CDR3 has 14 amino acids. V gave up 3 bases and J gave up 1 base, with 6 bases separating them. CDR3 loop: CASSFQRNTGELFF. Written as DNA, the CDR3 is TGTGCCAGCAGCTTTCAGCGGAACACCGGGGAGCTGTTTTTT.

The V gene is TRBV2, the J gene TRBJ2-3, with D tentatively TRBD2 (5 bases). The germline V and J ends were trimmed by 2 bases and 2 bases, with 11 bases remaining between them. Germline lookup yields CDR1 SNHLY and CDR2 FYNNEI. CDR3 length: 15 residues. The DNA of the CDR3 is TGTGCCAGCAGTGAACGAGGGAGAACCACAGATACGCAGTATTTT. Protein product: CASSERGRTTDTQYF.

This CDR3 reads CASSQEGAGGETQYF. The DNA of the CDR3 is TGCGCCAGCAGCCAAGAAGGGGCCGGGGGAGAGACCCAGTACTTC. This sequence joins TRBV4-1 and TRBJ2-5; D is possibly TRBD2 (6 bases). The V end was cut by 0 bases, the J end by 4 bases, with 12 bases between. Germline lookup yields CDR1 MGHRA and CDR2 YSYEKL. CDR3 size: 15 residues.

This chain connects TRBV6-1 to TRBJ2-4; TRBD2 might be the D (7 bases). CDR1 and CDR2 (germline): MNHNS, SASEGT. The CDR3 totals 17 residues. Trimming cost V 3 bases and J 2 bases, with 17 bases left between them. The CDR3 DNA reads TGTGCCAGCAGTGAGAGAGGGGGGGGCGCGACCAAAAACATTCAGTACTTC. Its protein is CASSERGGGATKNIQYF.

The rearrangement links TRBV6-1 to TRBJ2-5; 10 bases fit TRBD1. Germline trimming cut 5 bases from V and 11 bases from J; bases unmatched to any gene: 11. This CDR3 has 14 residues. CDR1 is MNHNS and CDR2 is SASEGT in the germline V gene. In DNA form, the CDR3 reads TGTGCCAGCAGTCATTCCGGGACAGGGGTATCTCAGTACTTC. This codes for CASSHSGTGVSQYF.

The chain uses TRBV7-3 and TRBJ2-3; D is perhaps TRBD1 (5 bases). CDR3 length equals 16 residues. Germline lookup yields CDR1 SGHTA and CDR2 FQGTGA. Trimming took 2 bases from V and 4 from J, leaving 16 bases between them. Here the CDR3 reads CASSLAGLTGSDTQYF. CDR3 coding DNA: TGTGCCAGCAGCTTAGCAGGGCTCACCGGGTCAGATACGCAGTATTTT.

The chain combines TRBV5-6 with TRBJ2-7, with TRBD1 matching 9 bases. The V segment lost 4 bases and the J segment 0 bases; nucleotides outside the gene matches: 5. Germline V gene lookup returns CDR1 SGHDT and CDR2 YYEEEE. CDR3 length equals 15 residues. The CDR3 reads CASSIMTGGSYEQYF. In nucleotides, the CDR3 is TGTGCCAGCAGCATAATGACAGGGGGCTCCTACGAGCAGTACTTC.

The chain joins TRBV27 to TRBJ2-1; D may be TRBD1 (6 bases). CDR1 and CDR2 from the germline V gene are MNHEY and SMNVEV (reference sequence). The CDR3 is 16 amino acids. V lost 3 bases and J 3 bases, leaving 15 bases between the germline ends. CDR3 in amino acids: CASSFQQGIYYNEQFF. The CDR3 region has the DNA TGTGCCAGCAGTTTTCAACAGGGAATATACTACAATGAGCAGTTCTTC.